The clone carrying this T cell receptor beta chain was recorded at least ten times. The antigen is not known. One end of the junction is discordant with germline, which a read error may explain. TCR cDNA, made by 5'RACE template switching, carried an added universal primer site and UMIs. TCRdb reanalysed the 5' RACE reads using MiXCR and keeps one entry per CDR3 protein. The data hold roughly 250,000 distinct CDR3 sequences, with approximately 12% observed a single time. From germline, CDR1 is SGHRS and CDR2 YFSETQ. The CDR3 sequence is 13 residues long. The sample originates from a study of T cells after yellow fever vaccination. Findings and limits, study-wide: Clonotype sharing between CD4 and CD8 compartments was small. Any FACS-sorted repertoire could hold abundant clonotypes that contaminate it from the bulk population. Clones that expanded after primary vaccination mostly reappeared after the booster (roughly 95% CD4, around 87% CD8).

The chain recombines TRBV5-1 with TRBJ2-3; no firm D call. This receptor was identified in a man in his thirties or forties who received the YFV17D yellow fever vaccine. Sequencing used CD4+ T cells sorted from PBMCs, obtained 45 days after the yellow fever booster vaccination. CDR3 in DNA: TGTGCCAGCAGCTTAGGGAGCACAGATACGCAGTATTTT. This gives the protein CASSLGSTDTQYF.